Below are 8 T cell receptor beta chains sequenced from a single sample in a study of control samples from healthy donors and cancer patients. The assay was immunoSEQ multiplex PCR, and TCRdb's table has in-frame clones only and misses some. Of some 89,000 clones detected, over 65% appear once; the ten largest clones hold over 2%. The source material was blood. These receptors were obtained from a middle-aged woman in good health.

This clone was found once. J is TRBJ2-6 and V is TRBV6-2 or TRBV6-3; D is undetermined. The CDR3 consists of 14 residues. Germline V CDR1 and CDR2: MNHEY, SVGEGT. Trimming cost V 8 bases and J 0 bases, with 8 bases left between them. The CDR3 coding sequence is TGTGCCAGCTGTTCCTACTCTGGGGCCAACGTCCTGACTTTC. Translation: CASCSYSGANVLTF.

CDR3 protein: CASSEKPRDEQYF. CDR3 nucleotide sequence: TGTGCCAGCAGTGAAAAACCCCGCGATGAGCAGTACTTC. This chain connects TRBV6-1 to TRBJ2-7; D uncertain. The germline V gene has CDR1 MNHNS and CDR2 SASEGT. V lost 2 bases and J 7 bases, leaving 12 bases between the germline ends. This CDR3 spans 13 amino acids.

The J gene is TRBJ1-2, the V gene TRBV10-3; D remains ambiguous. The germline V gene encodes CDR1 ENHRY and CDR2 SYGVKD. The CDR3 has 13 residues. Trimming left V 2 bases short and J 3 bases short, with 7 bases between. CDR3 sequence reads: CAISEQVDYGYTF. DNA of the CDR3: TGTGCCATCAGTGAGCAGGTGGACTATGGCTACACCTTC.

This clone was seen once. In DNA, the CDR3 is TGTGCCAGCTCACCGGGACAGGGCGAAGCTTTCTTT. It specifies CASSPGQGEAFF. The chain combines TRBV18 with TRBJ1-1; 9 nucleotides agree with TRBD1. CDR1 KGHSH and CDR2 LQKENI come from the germline V gene. V lost 3 bases, J lost 8 bases, and 1 base stayed unmatched. The CDR3 has 12 amino acids.

V usage is TRBV5-6 and J usage is TRBJ2-5, with a possible D match to TRBD1 (5 bases). CDR3 length equals 15 residues. The germline V and J ends were trimmed by 7 bases and 5 bases, with 21 bases remaining between them. In germline, CDR1 is SGHDT, CDR2 YYEEEE. The CDR3 reads CASGLIGHLTETQYF. CDR3 DNA: TGTGCCAGCGGGCTAATAGGACACCTCACCGAGACCCAGTACTTC.

This clone was recorded a few times. The V gene is TRBV2, the J gene TRBJ1-2, with TRBD1 as a possible D gene (6 bases). The CDR3 runs 12 residues. Germline V gene lookup returns CDR1 SNHLY and CDR2 FYNNEI. In DNA form, the CDR3 reads TGTGCAGGGGGGTGGCAGATCCATGGCTACACCTTC. Protein product: CAGGWQIHGYTF.

The V gene is TRBV10-2, the J gene TRBJ2-7; TRBD2 matches 12 bases. V trimming: 7 bases; J trimming: 7 bases; junction bases outside the gene matches: 14. The CDR3 has 16 residues. Per the germline V gene, CDR1 is WSHSY and CDR2 is SAAADI. The CDR3 bases are TGCGCCAGCACGACCTCCCTAGCGGGGGGGCCGTGGGAGCAGTACTTC. It yields the protein CASTTSLAGGPWEQYF.

This clone was seen only once. The chain joins TRBV30 to TRBJ2-1; D remains ambiguous. In germline, CDR1 is GTSNPN, CDR2 SVGIG (reference sequence). Trimming removed 2 bases from V and 0 bases from J, with 8 bases in between. The CDR3 is made up of 14 amino acids. The CDR3 sequence is CAWSRTDSYNEQFF. The CDR3 bases are TGTGCCTGGAGTAGAACAGACTCCTACAATGAGCAGTTCTTC.